This entry lists 8 T cell receptor beta chains sequenced from one sample in a study of regulatory dendritic cells for organ transplantation. TCRdb's table, derived via immunoSEQ multiplex PCR, lists solely in-frame clones and lacks some. The top ten clones hold around 0.12% of a sample with tens of thousands of clones, about 90% of them seen once. Sequenced: naive CD8+ T cells from blood. Regarding subset: CD45RA+ naive T cells. These receptors originate from a human donor in good health.

In its sample, this clone was seen a few times. This chain uses TRBV6-5 with TRBJ1-1; D unclear. The CDR3 contains 15 residues. Germline assignment: CDR1 MNHEY and CDR2 SVGAGI. The V gene lost 5 bases and the J gene lost 7 bases, with 20 bases spanning the gap. The CDR3 nucleotides are TGTGCCAGCAGTCATTGGACGGTACCACCACTTGAAGCTTTCTTT. This gives the protein CASSHWTVPPLEAFF.

The chain is built from TRBV4-3 and TRBJ1-5, with TRBD1 as a possible D gene (5 bases). Germline values: CDR1 LGHNA, CDR2 YSLEER. Trimming took 1 base from V and 2 from J, leaving 15 bases between them. The CDR3 sequence is 17 residues long. The DNA of the CDR3 is TGCGCCAGCAGCCAAGTCTGGGGCCCGGCAGGCAATCAGCCCCAGCATTTT. Translated, it gives CASSQVWGPAGNQPQHF.

The V call is TRBV14, the J call TRBJ2-3; D gene unclear. V lost 1 base, J lost 5 bases, and 7 bases lay in between. The length of the CDR3 is 13 residues. The V gene's germline CDR1 is SGHDN and CDR2 FVKESK. The CDR3 spells CASSQVLQDTQYF. The CDR3 DNA reads as TGTGCCAGCAGCCAAGTATTACAAGATACGCAGTATTTT.

DNA of the CDR3: TGTGCCACCAGCAGAGTCAGGACAGCGGATCAGCCCCAGCATTTT. Its translation is CATSRVRTADQPQHF. V and J are TRBV15 and TRBJ1-5; tentatively, D is TRBD1 (6 bases). V lost 1 base and J 5 bases, leaving 12 bases between the germline ends. This CDR3 comprises 15 residues. Per the germline V gene, CDR1 is LNHNV and CDR2 is YYDKDF (reference sequence).

The V call is TRBV27, the J call TRBJ1-2; D call uncertain. Germline V gives CDR1 MNHEY, CDR2 SMNVEV (reference sequence). V was pared by 0 bases and J by 0 bases, with 8 bases between. The CDR3 has 15 residues. Here the CDR3 reads CASSLSMAANYGYTF. The DNA for the CDR3 is TGTGCCAGCAGTTTATCGATGGCTGCTAACTATGGCTACACCTTC.

CDR3: CATSLGLLETQYF. The CDR3 nucleotides read TGTGCCACCAGCCTTGGACTCTTGGAGACCCAGTACTTC. This sequence joins TRBV15 and TRBJ2-5; tentative D call: TRBD2 (5 bases). CDR3 size: 13 residues. Germline V lookup: CDR1 LNHNV, CDR2 YYDKDF (reference sequence). Deletions cut 5 bases from V and 5 bases from J, with 12 bases between.

The CDR3 DNA is TGTGCCAGCAGCTTTAGGACGGAGTATGGCTACACCTTC. Encoded protein: CASSFRTEYGYTF. J is TRBJ1-2 and V is TRBV11-1, with D unclear. CDR1 SGHAT and CDR2 FQDESV come from the germline V gene (reference sequence). V was pared by 3 bases and J by 5 bases, with 10 bases between. CDR3 size: 13 residues.

The CDR3 reads CASSLKWSNEQFF. The DNA for the CDR3 is TGCGCCAGCAGCTTAAAGTGGTCTAATGAGCAGTTCTTC. The rearrangement links TRBV4-3 to TRBJ2-1; D not certain. Between the trimmed V and J ends, which lost 5 bases and 7 bases, there was a span of 12 bases. Germline V gives CDR1 LGHNA, CDR2 YSLEER. The CDR3 runs 13 residues.